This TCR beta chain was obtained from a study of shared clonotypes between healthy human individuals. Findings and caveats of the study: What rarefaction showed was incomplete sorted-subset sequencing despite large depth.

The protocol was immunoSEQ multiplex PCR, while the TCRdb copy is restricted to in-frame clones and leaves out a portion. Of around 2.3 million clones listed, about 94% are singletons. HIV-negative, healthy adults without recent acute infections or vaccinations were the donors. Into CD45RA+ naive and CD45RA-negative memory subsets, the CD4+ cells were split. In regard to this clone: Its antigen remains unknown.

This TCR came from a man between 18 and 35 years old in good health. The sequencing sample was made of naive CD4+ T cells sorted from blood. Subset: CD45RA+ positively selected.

The DNA for the CDR3 is TGTGCCAGCCAAAGACAGGGGGGGATCTACGAGCAGTACTTC. Its translation: CASQRQGGIYEQYF. The chain is built from TRBV27 and TRBJ2-7, with 9 bases aligning to TRBD1. This CDR3 has 14 amino acids. Germline V gene data show CDR1 as MNHEY and CDR2 as SMNVEV (reference sequence). V shed 8 bases and J 3 bases; nucleotides not matched to a gene: 8.